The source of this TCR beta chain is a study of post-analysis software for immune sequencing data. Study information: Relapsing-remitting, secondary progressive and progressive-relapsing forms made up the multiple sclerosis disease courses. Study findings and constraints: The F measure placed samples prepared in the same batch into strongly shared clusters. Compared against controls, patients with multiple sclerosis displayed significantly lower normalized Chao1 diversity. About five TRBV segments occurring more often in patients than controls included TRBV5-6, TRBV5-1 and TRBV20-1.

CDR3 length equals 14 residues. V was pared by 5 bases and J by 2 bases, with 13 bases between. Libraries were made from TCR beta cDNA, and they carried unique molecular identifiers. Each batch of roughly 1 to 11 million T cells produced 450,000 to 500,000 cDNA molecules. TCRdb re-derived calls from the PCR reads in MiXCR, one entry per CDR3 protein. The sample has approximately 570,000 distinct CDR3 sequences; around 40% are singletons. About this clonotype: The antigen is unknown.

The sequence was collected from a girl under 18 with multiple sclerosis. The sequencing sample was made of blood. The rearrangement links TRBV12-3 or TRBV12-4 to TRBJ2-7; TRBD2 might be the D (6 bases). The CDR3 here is CASSRLPGAYEQYF. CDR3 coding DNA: TGTGCCAGCAGTAGGTTGCCGGGGGCCTACGAGCAGTACTTC.